The source of this TCR beta chain is a study of OX40 agonist ivuxolimab in advanced cancers. Findings and caveats of the study: At 0.1 to 3.0 mg/kg and by week 6, CD4+ and CD8+ T cells in the blood had expanded clonally.

Trimming pared 6 bases from V and 11 bases from J, leaving 19 bases between. The CDR3 is 13 amino acids. Germline V CDR1 and CDR2: LNHDA, SQIVND (reference sequence). This clone was found once. Antigen unknown. Profiled with immunoSEQ multiplex PCR; TCRdb holds only in-frame clones, not every one. The table shows fewer than 60,000 clones, with about 85% occurring only once. This material consisted of CD4+ or CD8+ T cells sorted from blood, taken in a trial of the OX40 agonist ivuxolimab. This rearrangement joins TRBV19 to TRBJ1-1, with D possibly TRBD1 on 5 matching bases. This TCR came from an adult with an advanced solid tumor such as melanoma, head and neck, liver or kidney cancer. CDR3 residues: CASRPGQLLIAFF. CDR3 nucleotide sequence: TGTGCCAGTAGACCGGGGCAGCTACTTATTGCTTTCTTT.